Following are 27 T cell receptor beta chains from one sample sequenced in a study of blood T cell repertoires in COVID-19. Produced via immunoSEQ multiplex PCR; TCRdb's table is partial and in-frame only. Of 450,000 to 500,000 clones in the sample, around 90% were seen once. Sequencing was carried out using PBMCs or T cells enriched from blood (not recorded which). The receptor set was obtained from a woman between 18 and 29 years old who had recovered from COVID-19.

This chain joins TRBV4-1 and TRBJ1-2, with a tentative D call TRBD1 (6 bases). V was shortened by 6 bases and J by 6 bases, with 14 bases between the two germline ends. This CDR3 contains 13 residues. Germline V lookup: CDR1 MGHRA, CDR2 YSYEKL. The CDR3 sequence is CASSKLGGDGYTF. DNA for the CDR3: TGCGCCAGCAGTAAATTAGGGGGGGATGGCTACACCTTC.

The V and J genes are TRBV5-1 and TRBJ2-1, with a tentative D call TRBD2 (5 bases). CDR3 size: 14 residues. The ends were cut back, 4 bases at V and 5 bases at J, with 13 bases in the middle. Germline V gene data show CDR1 as SGHRS and CDR2 as YFSETQ. Written as DNA, the CDR3 is TGCGCCAGCAGCCCGGAAACTAGTAACAATGAGCAGTTCTTC. This encodes CASSPETSNNEQFF. Full variable domain (remainder filled in from reference TRBV5-1 and TRBJ2-1): KAGVTQTPRYLIKTRGQQVTLSCSPISGHRSVSWYQQTPGQGLQFLFEYFSETQRNKGNFPGRFSGRQFSNSRSEMNVSTLELGDSALYLCASSPETSNNEQFFGPGTRLTVL.

This clone has more than one count but fewer than ten. Other DNA sequences in this specimen translate into the identical CDR3. The chain joins TRBV7-2 to TRBJ2-7, with D tentatively TRBD2 (7 bases). The V gene's germline CDR1 is SGHTA and CDR2 FQGNSA. The CDR3 runs to 14 residues. Trimming took off 3 bases at V and 7 bases at J, with 16 bases between the two ends. Written as DNA, the CDR3 is TGTGCCAGCAGCTTGGGGGGCGGGGAGGGAGAGCAGTACTTC. Amino acids: CASSLGGGEGEQYF.

V gene TRBV25-1 combines with J gene TRBJ1-3, with D possibly being TRBD1 (5 bases). Germline V gene sequence: CDR1 MGHDK, CDR2 SYGVNS. V was cut by 4 bases and J by 2 bases, with 12 bases left in between. The CDR3 is 15 amino acids. The CDR3 nucleotides read TGTGCCAGCAGTGCCCTCGACAGCACTGGAAACACCATATATTTT. Amino acid sequence: CASSALDSTGNTIYF.

The chain links TRBV5-4 to TRBJ2-2; TRBD1 matches at 8 bases. The CDR3 contains 16 residues. From germline, CDR1 is SGHNT and CDR2 YYREEE (reference sequence). V was pared by 3 bases and J by 0 bases, with 4 bases of the junction left unmatched. The DNA for the CDR3 is TGTGCCAGCAGCTCAAGGACAGGGTCGAACACCGGGGAGCTGTTTTTT. It yields the protein CASSSRTGSNTGELFF.

The chain couples TRBV10-2 to TRBJ1-4; D remains ambiguous. This CDR3 region has 14 residues. Trimming pared 0 bases from V and 8 bases from J, leaving 10 bases between. CDR1 and CDR2 from the germline V gene are WSHSY and SAAADI. The CDR3 DNA reads as TGCGCCAGCAGTGAGTCTACGGAACAGGAAAAACTGTTTTTT. Translation: CASSESTEQEKLFF.

The chain links TRBV5-4 to TRBJ1-6; no clear D. Germline-derived CDR1 and CDR2 are SGHNT and YYREEE (reference sequence). This CDR3 contains 15 residues. The ends were cut back, 0 bases at V and 10 bases at J, with 14 bases in the middle. DNA of the CDR3: TGTGCCAGCAGCTTGGCCTTCGCGGGGTCCTCACCCCTCCACTTT. It is translated as CASSLAFAGSSPLHF.

A single count supports this clone. The genes are TRBV5-1 and TRBJ2-3; 10 nucleotides align to TRBD2. The CDR3 length is 16 residues. V shed 3 bases and J 2 bases; nucleotides not matched to a gene: 6. Per germline, CDR1 SGHRS and CDR2 YFSETQ. DNA for the CDR3: TGCGCCAGCAGCTCCCGTAGCGGGGGGTCCACAGATACGCAGTATTTT. The encoded protein is CASSSRSGGSTDTQYF.

Many counts were recorded for this clone. V usage is TRBV2 and J usage is TRBJ2-7; 14 bases map to TRBD2. CDR3 size: 14 residues. CDR1 and CDR2 (germline): SNHLY, FYNNEI. The V and J ends lost 6 bases and 4 bases, in that order; junction bases with no gene match: 2. CDR3 DNA: TGTGCCAGCAGGCGGACTAGCGGGGGGTACGAGCAGTACTTC. It yields the protein CASRRTSGGYEQYF.

By share, this clone counts as medium-sized. The CDR3 region is CASSLTGGTEAFF. In nucleotides, the CDR3 is TGTGCCAGCAGTTTGACAGGGGGCACTGAAGCTTTCTTT. The chain joins TRBV6-5 to TRBJ1-1, with 9 bases fitting TRBD1. V shed 4 bases, J shed 4 bases, and the junction held 1 base outside the gene matches. Germline loops: CDR1 MNHEY, CDR2 SVGAGI. This CDR3 region has 13 residues.

The chain joins TRBV3-1 (or the pseudogene TRBV3-2) to TRBJ2-5, with D perhaps matching TRBD1 (5 bases). This CDR3 region has 13 residues. CDR1 is LGHDT and CDR2 is YNNKEL in the germline V gene (reference sequence). Trimming shortened V by 8 bases and J by 4 bases, and 14 bases separated the two germline ends. The CDR3 region is CASLGLGRETQYF. The DNA of the CDR3 is TGTGCCAGCTTGGGGTTGGGGCGAGAGACCCAGTACTTC.

The chain recombines TRBV19 with TRBJ1-2; D is possibly TRBD1 (6 bases). Trimming shortened V by 8 bases and J by 4 bases, and 14 bases separated the two germline ends. Germline V lookup: CDR1 LNHDA, CDR2 SQIVND (reference sequence). The CDR3 covers 13 residues. The CDR3 is CASGGQPSYGYTF. CDR3 DNA sequence: TGTGCCAGTGGTGGACAGCCGTCCTATGGCTACACCTTC.

This chain uses TRBV5-1 with TRBJ1-2, with 10 bases fitting TRBD1. J lost 8 bases, V lost 0 bases, and 7 bases had no gene match. The germline CDR1 and CDR2 sequences are SGHRS and YFSETQ. The CDR3 loop spans 15 amino acids. The chain's CDR3 is CASSLGQGAFKGYTF. CDR3 bases: TGCGCCAGCAGCTTGGGACAGGGGGCATTTAAAGGCTACACCTTC.

CDR3 sequence reads: CASRLRQGSGYTF. CDR3 coding DNA: TGTGCCAGCAGACTACGACAGGGTTCAGGCTACACCTTC. The rearrangement uses TRBV12-3 or TRBV12-4 and TRBJ1-2; 7 nucleotides align to TRBD1. This CDR3 contains 13 residues. V shed 6 bases, J shed 8 bases, and the junction held 9 bases outside the gene matches.

The chain has TRBV3-1 (or the pseudogene TRBV3-2) and TRBJ2-1; no firm D call. The CDR3 is 14 amino acids. V lost 1 base, J lost 10 bases, and 14 bases lay in between. The V gene's germline CDR1 is LGHDT and CDR2 YNNKEL (reference sequence). CDR3: CASSQVVALGEQFF. In DNA form, the CDR3 reads TGTGCCAGCAGCCAAGTGGTAGCCCTAGGAGAGCAGTTCTTC.

V usage is TRBV6-5 and J usage is TRBJ2-3; 7 positions agree with TRBD2. The germline CDR1 and CDR2 sequences are MNHEY and SVGAGI. The length of the CDR3 is 15 residues. Trimming at V came to 5 bases and at J to 4 bases, leaving 9 bases not matched to a gene. The chain's CDR3 is CASSRGGSRADTQYF. The CDR3 DNA reads as TGTGCCAGCAGTCGCGGGGGTAGCAGGGCAGATACGCAGTATTTT.

The gene calls are TRBV7-9 and TRBJ1-2, with no clear D. Looked up from germline, CDR1 is SEHNR and CDR2 is FQNEAQ (reference sequence). V dropped 2 bases and J dropped 0 bases, with 13 bases sitting between them. The CDR3 spans 16 residues. The CDR3 here is CASSLSLSRSNYGYTF. The CDR3 nucleotides read TGTGCCAGCAGCTTATCACTAAGTCGTTCTAACTATGGCTACACCTTC.

This chain joins TRBV6-1 and TRBJ2-6, with 7 bases that match TRBD1. Germline loops: CDR1 MNHNS, CDR2 SASEGT. The CDR3 contains 18 residues. V gave up 2 bases and J gave up 0 bases; unmatched junction bases: 7. The CDR3, as DNA: TGTGCCAGCAGTGAAACAAACAGGGGAGTCTCTGGGGCCAACGTCCTGACTTTC. Translation: CASSETNRGVSGANVLTF.

The rearrangement uses TRBV19 and TRBJ1-4; a possible D gene is TRBD1 (5 bases). The CDR3 has 17 residues. From germline, CDR1 is LNHDA and CDR2 SQIVND (reference sequence). V lost 6 bases and J lost 2, with 19 bases in between. CDR3 sequence: CASSPRGGGSTNEKLFF. CDR3 DNA sequence: TGTGCCAGTAGCCCCCGCGGGGGAGGGTCGACTAATGAAAAACTGTTTTTT.

The genes are TRBV28 and TRBJ1-3; TRBD1 aligns across 10 bases. The CDR3 consists of 18 residues. CDR1 and CDR2 from the germline V gene are MDHEN and SYDVKM. J was trimmed by 3 bases and V by 2 bases; bases with no gene match: 10. CDR3 bases: TGTGCCAGCAGTTTACCCGCTGGGACAGGGGAAGGTGGAAACACCATATATTTT. Translating it yields CASSLPAGTGEGGNTIYF.

This chain joins TRBV11-2 and TRBJ1-2; D perhaps matches TRBD1 (5 bases). The germline V gene encodes CDR1 SGHAT and CDR2 FQNNGV. The CDR3 is 15 amino acids. Trimming shortened V by 5 bases and J by 5 bases, and 18 bases separated the two germline ends. CDR3 protein: CASSPPTGGIYGYTF. In DNA form, the CDR3 reads TGTGCCAGCAGCCCGCCCACAGGAGGGATTTATGGCTACACCTTC.

This chain uses TRBV6-5 with TRBJ2-3; D remains ambiguous. The germline V gene encodes CDR1 MNHEY and CDR2 SVGAGI. V was pared by 7 bases and J by 2 bases, with 16 bases between. CDR3 length: 15 amino acids. CDR3 coding DNA: TGTGCCAGCACTCCAGCTAGGCCATACACAGATACGCAGTATTTT. Translated: CASTPARPYTDTQYF.

The rearrangement uses TRBV19 and TRBJ1-5; no definite D call. Trimming left V 6 bases short and J 6 bases short, with 9 bases between. Germline lookup yields CDR1 LNHDA and CDR2 SQIVND (reference sequence). The CDR3 sequence is 12 residues long. The CDR3 is CASSQDVQPQHF. The CDR3 DNA sequence: TGTGCCAGTAGCCAGGATGTTCAGCCCCAGCATTTT.

V usage is TRBV12-5 and J usage is TRBJ1-1, with unresolved D. The CDR3 is made up of 13 amino acids. CDR1 and CDR2 from the germline V gene are LGHNT and FRNRAP. Trimming pared 2 bases from V and 7 bases from J, leaving 11 bases between. CDR3 sequence: CASGLPPQVEAFF. The CDR3 region has the DNA TGTGCTAGTGGTTTGCCGCCACAAGTTGAAGCTTTCTTT. Complete variable domain (other parts from reference TRBV12-5 and TRBJ1-1): DARVTQTPRHKVTEMGQEVTMRCQPILGHNTVFWYRQTMMQGLELLAYFRNRAPLDDSGMPKDRFSAEMPDATLATLKIQPSEPRDSAVYFCASGLPPQVEAFFGQGTRLTVV.

This clone was seen a handful of times. Within the sample, other DNA sequences also encode this same CDR3. The V and J genes are TRBV7-2 and TRBJ1-6, with no clear D. Trimming took off 1 base at V and 4 bases at J, with 5 bases between the two ends. CDR3 length: 14 amino acids. Per germline, CDR1 SGHTA and CDR2 FQGNSA. The chain's CDR3 is CASSLDGYNSPLHF. The CDR3 nucleotides read TGTGCCAGCAGCTTAGACGGTTATAATTCACCCCTCCACTTT.

The chain is built from TRBV3-1 (or the pseudogene TRBV3-2) and TRBJ2-3, with 8 bases that match TRBD1. The CDR3 runs to 15 residues. Germline V gives CDR1 LGHDT, CDR2 YNNKEL (reference sequence). Trimming took 4 bases from V and 4 from J; bases not matched to a gene: 7. The CDR3 region is CASSPGGPFSDTQYF. CDR3 nucleotides: TGTGCCAGCAGCCCAGGGGGCCCTTTTTCAGATACGCAGTATTTT.

The rearrangement uses TRBV19 and TRBJ1-1, with 8 bases aligning to TRBD1. The CDR3 consists of 12 residues. From germline, CDR1 is LNHDA and CDR2 SQIVND (reference sequence). The V segment lost 7 bases and the J segment 8 bases; nucleotides outside the gene matches: 6. CDR3 nucleotide sequence: TGTGCCAGTACTCGGCAGGGGGCGGAAGCTTTCTTT. The encoded protein is CASTRQGAEAFF. Supplemented by reference TRBV19 and TRBJ1-1, the full variable domain reads DGGITQSPKYLFRKEGQNVTLSCEQNLNHDAMYWYRQDPGQGLRLIYYSQIVNDFQKGDIAEGYSVSREKKESFPLTVTSAQKNPTAFYLCASTRQGAEAFFGQGTRLTVV.